These 3 T cell receptor beta chains originate from one sample sequenced in a study of shared clonotypes between healthy human individuals. Method: immunoSEQ multiplex PCR; TCRdb's copy keeps in-frame clones and lacks some. There are around 300,000 clones in the sample; roughly 91% occur only once, and 16% lies in the top ten. Sequenced: memory CD8+ T cells sorted from blood. Subset meaning: CD45RO+ cells pooled with CCR7-negative TemRA cells. All receptors come from a young man in good health.

The chain is built from TRBV6-6 and TRBJ2-7; possibly TRBD1 for D (6 bases). Trimming shortened V by 10 bases and J by 2 bases, and 15 bases separated the two germline ends. Per the germline V gene, CDR1 is MNHNY and CDR2 is SVGAGI (reference sequence). The CDR3 runs 13 residues. The CDR3 reads CATSEGDAYEQYF. The CDR3 DNA sequence: TGTGCCACCTCAGAGGGGGACGCCTACGAGCAGTACTTC.

In regard to this clone: The same CDR3 arises from other DNA sequences in this sample as well. This chain joins TRBV27 and TRBJ2-1; D is undetermined. Germline CDR1 and CDR2: MNHEY and SMNVEV (reference sequence). CDR3 length equals 13 residues. Trimming took off 5 bases at V and 5 bases at J, with 10 bases between the two ends. The chain's CDR3 is CASSPPLDNEQFF. In DNA form, the CDR3 reads TGTGCCAGCAGTCCCCCCCTAGACAATGAGCAGTTCTTC.

Turning to this clone: Other DNA sequences in the same sample also yield this CDR3. This chain connects TRBV11-2 to TRBJ2-7; no clear D gene. V was clipped by 3 bases and J by 0 bases, with 6 bases between them. Germline V gene sequence: CDR1 SGHAT, CDR2 FQNNGV. The CDR3 spans 13 residues. Here the CDR3 DNA reads TGTGCCAGCAGCTTTGGGGTCTCCTACGAGCAGTACTTC. Residues: CASSFGVSYEQYF.